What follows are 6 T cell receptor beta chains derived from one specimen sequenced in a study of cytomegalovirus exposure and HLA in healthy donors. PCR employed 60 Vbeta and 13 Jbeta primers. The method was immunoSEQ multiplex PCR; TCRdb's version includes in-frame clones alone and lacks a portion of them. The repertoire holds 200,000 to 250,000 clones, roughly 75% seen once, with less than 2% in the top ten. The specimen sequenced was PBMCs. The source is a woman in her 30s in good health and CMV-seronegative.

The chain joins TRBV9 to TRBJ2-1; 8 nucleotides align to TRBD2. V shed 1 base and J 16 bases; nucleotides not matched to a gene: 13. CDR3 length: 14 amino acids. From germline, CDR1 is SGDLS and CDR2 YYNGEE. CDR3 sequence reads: CASSVQLAVRNPFF. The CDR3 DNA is TGTGCCAGCAGCGTACAACTAGCGGTACGAAACCCCTTCTTC.

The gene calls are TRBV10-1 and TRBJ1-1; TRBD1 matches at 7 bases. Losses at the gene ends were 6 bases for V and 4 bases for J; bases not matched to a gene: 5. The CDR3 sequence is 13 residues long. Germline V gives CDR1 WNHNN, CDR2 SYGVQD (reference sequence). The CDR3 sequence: CASSKTGVTEAFF. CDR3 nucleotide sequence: TGCGCCAGCAGCAAAACAGGGGTCACTGAAGCTTTCTTT.

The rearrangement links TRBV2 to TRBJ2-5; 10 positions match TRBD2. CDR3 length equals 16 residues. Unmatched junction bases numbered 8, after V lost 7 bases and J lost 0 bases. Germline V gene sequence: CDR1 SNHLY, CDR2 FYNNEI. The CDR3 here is CASKKGSGGYQETQYF. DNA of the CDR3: TGTGCCAGCAAAAAGGGTAGCGGGGGGTACCAAGAGACCCAGTACTTC.

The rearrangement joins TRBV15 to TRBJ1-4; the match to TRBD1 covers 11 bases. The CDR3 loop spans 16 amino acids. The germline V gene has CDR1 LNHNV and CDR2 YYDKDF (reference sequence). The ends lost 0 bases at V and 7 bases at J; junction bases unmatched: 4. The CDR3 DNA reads TGTGCCACCAGCAGAGAGGGGGACAGGGGGGTTGAAAAACTGTTTTTT. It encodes CATSREGDRGVEKLFF.

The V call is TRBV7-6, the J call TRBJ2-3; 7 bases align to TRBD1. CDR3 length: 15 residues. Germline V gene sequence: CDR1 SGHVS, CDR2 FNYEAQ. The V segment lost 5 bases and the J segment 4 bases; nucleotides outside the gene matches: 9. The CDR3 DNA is TGTGCCAGCAGCCCCGAGACAGGGAGCGCAGATACGCAGTATTTT. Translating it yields CASSPETGSADTQYF.

The CDR3 is CASSLVTSGLTNTGELFF. CDR3 nucleotide sequence: TGTGCCAGCAGCTTAGTGACTAGCGGACTAACGAACACCGGGGAGCTGTTTTTT. The chain recombines TRBV7-8 with TRBJ2-2; 9 positions match TRBD2. Unmatched junction bases numbered 6, after V lost 1 base and J lost 0 bases. CDR1 and CDR2 from the germline V gene are SGHVS and FQNEAQ. The CDR3 covers 18 residues.